Following are 3 T cell receptor beta chains from one sample sequenced in a study of T cells expressing NK-cell markers. TCRdb re-called the 5' RACE reads, yielding one record per CDR3 amino acid sequence without DNA. With about 160,000 distinct CDR3 sequences in the sample, the ten largest clones hold roughly a fifth. Sequencing was done on a sample of blood T cells: a sorted CD56 or NKG2C T cell subset, CD4+ or CD8+ T cells, or bulk PBMC T cells (not recorded which). Every receptor here comes from a man aged 18 to 69 in good health.

The rearrangement uses TRBV20-1 and TRBJ1-2; absent DNA, TCRdb's TRBD1 call cannot be checked. Germline V gives CDR1 DFQATT, CDR2 SNEGSKA (reference sequence). CDR3 length: 13 amino acids. CDR3 sequence: CSAREGVPYGYTF.

The chain is built from TRBV12-3 or TRBV12-4 and TRBJ1-4. The CDR3 spans 16 residues. This CDR3 reads CASSLAQGLAGEKLFF.

This sequence joins TRBV2 and TRBJ2-5; TCRdb's D call of TRBD1 is untestable without DNA. The germline V gene encodes CDR1 SNHLY and CDR2 FYNNEI. The CDR3 has 15 residues. The CDR3 here is CASSEALPARETQYF.